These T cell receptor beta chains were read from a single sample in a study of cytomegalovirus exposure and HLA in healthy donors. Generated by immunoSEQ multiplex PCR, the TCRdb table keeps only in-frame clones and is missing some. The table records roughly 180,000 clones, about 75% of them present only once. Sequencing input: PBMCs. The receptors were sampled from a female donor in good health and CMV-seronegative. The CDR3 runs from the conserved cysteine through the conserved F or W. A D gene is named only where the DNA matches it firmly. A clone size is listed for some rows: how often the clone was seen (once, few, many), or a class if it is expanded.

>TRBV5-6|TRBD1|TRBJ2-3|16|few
TGTGCCAGCAGCTTGGAAGGTTCAGGGGGAAGAGATACGCAGTATTTT
CASSLEGSGGRDTQYF
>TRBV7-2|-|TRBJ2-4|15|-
TGTGCCAGCAGCTTAGCTTTCTTAGCCAAAAACATTCAGTACTTC
CASSLAFLAKNIQYF
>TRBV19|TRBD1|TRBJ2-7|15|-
TGTGCCAGTAGTCTTCGGACAGGGCTCGCCTACGAGCAGTACTTC
CASSLRTGLAYEQYF
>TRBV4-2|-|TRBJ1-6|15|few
TGTGCCAGCAGCCAAGGATCAGATCAGAATTCACCCCTCCACTTT
CASSQGSDQNSPLHF
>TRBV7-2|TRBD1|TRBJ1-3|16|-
TGTGCCAGCAGCTTATGGGACAGGGAGTCTGGAAACACCATATATTTT
CASSLWDRESGNTIYF
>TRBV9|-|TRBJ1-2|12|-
TGTGCCAGCAGGGACTCCCTGAGTGGCTACACCTTC
CASRDSLSGYTF
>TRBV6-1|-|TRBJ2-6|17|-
TGTGCCAGCAGTGATAGCGTTAACCCCTCTGGGGCCAACGTCCTGACTTTC
CASSDSVNPSGANVLTF
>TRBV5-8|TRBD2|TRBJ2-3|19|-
TGTGCCAGCAGCTTTCAAAGGACTAGCGGGGGGAGTTCCACAGATACGCAGTATTTT
CASSFQRTSGGSSTDTQYF
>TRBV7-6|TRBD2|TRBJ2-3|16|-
TGTGCCAGCAGCCCTACTAGCGGGAGAGTCACAGATACGCAGTATTTT
CASSPTSGRVTDTQYF
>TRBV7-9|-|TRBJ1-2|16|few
TGTGCCAGCAGCTTACCCGTTCCAGGACAGTTGTATGGCTACACCTTC
CASSLPVPGQLYGYTF
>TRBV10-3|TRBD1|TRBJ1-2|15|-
TGTGCCATCAGTGAGCCTCGACAGGGTAACTATGGCTACACCTTC
CAISEPRQGNYGYTF
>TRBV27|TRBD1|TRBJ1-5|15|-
TGTGCCAGCAGTTCGCAGAGGGACAGGGATCAGCCCCAGCATTTT
CASSSQRDRDQPQHF
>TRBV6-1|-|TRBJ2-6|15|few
TGTGCCAGCAGTGGGACAAACTCTGGGGCCAACGTCCTGACTTTC
CASSGTNSGANVLTF
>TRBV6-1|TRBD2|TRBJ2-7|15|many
TGTGCCAGCAGTGAAACGAGCGGGAGGGCGGACGAGCAGTACTTC
CASSETSGRADEQYF
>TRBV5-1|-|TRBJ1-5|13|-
TGCGCCAGCAGATCGGAGAGCAATCAGCCCCAGCATTTT
CASRSESNQPQHF
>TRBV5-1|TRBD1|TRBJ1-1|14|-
TGCGCCAGCAGCTCCAGGGGGGTGAACACTGAAGCTTTCTTT
CASSSRGVNTEAFF
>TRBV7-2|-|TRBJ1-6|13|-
TGTGCCAGCAGCCGCACAGAGTGGACACCCCTCCACTTT
CASSRTEWTPLHF
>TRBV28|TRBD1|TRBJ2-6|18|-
TGTGCCAGCAGTTACCCGAGACAGGGCGCCCTCGGGGCCAACGTCCTGACTTTC
CASSYPRQGALGANVLTF
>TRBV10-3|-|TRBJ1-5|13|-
TGTGCCATCAGTGAGTCCCGGGATCAGCCCCAGCATTTT
CAISESRDQPQHF
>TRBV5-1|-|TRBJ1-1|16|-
TGCGCCAGCAGCCCCGGGTCTACCCTCATGAACACTGAAGCTTTCTTT
CASSPGSTLMNTEAFF
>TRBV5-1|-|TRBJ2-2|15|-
TGCGCCAGCAGCTTTCTACAGGCGGGGACCGGGGAGCTGTTTTTT
CASSFLQAGTGELFF
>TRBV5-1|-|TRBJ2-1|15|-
TGCGCCAGCAGCTTGGTGGGACAAACAATGGATGAGCAGTTCTTC
CASSLVGQTMDEQFF
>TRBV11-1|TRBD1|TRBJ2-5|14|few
TGTGCCAGCAGCTTAGTAGGGGGCAAAGAGACCCAGTACTTC
CASSLVGGKETQYF
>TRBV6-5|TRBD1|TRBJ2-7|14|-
TGTGCCAGCAGCCGGACAGGGGAAAAAAACGAGCAGTACTTC
CASSRTGEKNEQYF
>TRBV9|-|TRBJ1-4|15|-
TGTGCCAGCAGCGTAGACGGCAGGGGCCATGAAAAACTGTTTTTT
CASSVDGRGHEKLFF
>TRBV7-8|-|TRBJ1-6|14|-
TGTGCCAGCAGCTTGACTGGAGCCAATTCACCCCTCCACTTT
CASSLTGANSPLHF
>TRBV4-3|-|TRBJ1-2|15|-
TGCGCCAGCAGCCCCTTTACGGGGGGCCTCTATGGCTACACCTTC
CASSPFTGGLYGYTF
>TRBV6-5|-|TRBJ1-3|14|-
TGTGCCACCATCGGGAGAACCTCTGGAAACACCATATATTTT
CATIGRTSGNTIYF
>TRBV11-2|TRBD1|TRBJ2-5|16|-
TGTGCCAGCAGCCCTTCCCGGACAGGGTGGCAAGAGACCCAGTACTTC
CASSPSRTGWQETQYF
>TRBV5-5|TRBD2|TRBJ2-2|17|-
TGTGCCAGCAGCCCGGTACTAGCGGGAGGGAGGACCGGGGAGCTGTTTTTT
CASSPVLAGGRTGELFF
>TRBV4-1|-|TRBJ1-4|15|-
TGCGCCAGCAGCCAAGACGGACTCGTTGGAGAAAAACTGTTTTTT
CASSQDGLVGEKLFF
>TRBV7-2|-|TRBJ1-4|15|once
TGTGCCAGCAGCGCAACAGGGTACGCTAATGAAAAACTGTTTTTT
CASSATGYANEKLFF
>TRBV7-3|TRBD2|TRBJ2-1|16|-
TGTGCCAGCAGCTTACTTGGACTAGCGGGCGACAATGAGCAGTTCTTC
CASSLLGLAGDNEQFF
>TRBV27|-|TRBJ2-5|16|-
TGTGCCAGCAGTTTATGGGCGTACAGGTACCAAGAGACCCAGTACTTC
CASSLWAYRYQETQYF
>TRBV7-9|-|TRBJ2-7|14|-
TGTGCCAGCAGCTTCACAGGGAATCTCTACGAGCAGTACTTC
CASSFTGNLYEQYF
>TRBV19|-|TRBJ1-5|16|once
TGTGCCAGTAGTATGGTGGTTGGGGGCAGCTATCAGCCCCAGCATTTT
CASSMVVGGSYQPQHF
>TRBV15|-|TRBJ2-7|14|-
TGTGCCACCAGCGGGTCAGGGGAATTGGACGAGCAGTACTTC
CATSGSGELDEQYF
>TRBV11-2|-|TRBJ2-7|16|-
TGTGCCAGCAGCTTGAGTGGGACTGCCATCTCCTACGAGCAGTACTTC
CASSLSGTAISYEQYF
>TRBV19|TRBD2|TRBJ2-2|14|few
TGTGCCAGTAGATGGGGGGGGAACACCGGGGAGCTGTTTTTT
CASRWGGNTGELFF
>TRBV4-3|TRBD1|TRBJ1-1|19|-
TGCGCCAGCAGCCGCGCCTGGGACAGGGGAGGGGGGATGAACACTGAAGCTTTCTTT
CASSRAWDRGGGMNTEAFF
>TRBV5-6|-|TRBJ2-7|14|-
TGTGCCAGCAGCTTGGCCGGAGGGCCCCCCGAGCAGTACTTC
CASSLAGGPPEQYF
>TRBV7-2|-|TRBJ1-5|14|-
TGTGCCAGCAGTTTTGACAGGAATGGGCAGCCCCAGCATTTT
CASSFDRNGQPQHF
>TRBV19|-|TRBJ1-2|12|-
TGTGCCAGTAGTATAGTCGACTATGGCTACACCTTC
CASSIVDYGYTF